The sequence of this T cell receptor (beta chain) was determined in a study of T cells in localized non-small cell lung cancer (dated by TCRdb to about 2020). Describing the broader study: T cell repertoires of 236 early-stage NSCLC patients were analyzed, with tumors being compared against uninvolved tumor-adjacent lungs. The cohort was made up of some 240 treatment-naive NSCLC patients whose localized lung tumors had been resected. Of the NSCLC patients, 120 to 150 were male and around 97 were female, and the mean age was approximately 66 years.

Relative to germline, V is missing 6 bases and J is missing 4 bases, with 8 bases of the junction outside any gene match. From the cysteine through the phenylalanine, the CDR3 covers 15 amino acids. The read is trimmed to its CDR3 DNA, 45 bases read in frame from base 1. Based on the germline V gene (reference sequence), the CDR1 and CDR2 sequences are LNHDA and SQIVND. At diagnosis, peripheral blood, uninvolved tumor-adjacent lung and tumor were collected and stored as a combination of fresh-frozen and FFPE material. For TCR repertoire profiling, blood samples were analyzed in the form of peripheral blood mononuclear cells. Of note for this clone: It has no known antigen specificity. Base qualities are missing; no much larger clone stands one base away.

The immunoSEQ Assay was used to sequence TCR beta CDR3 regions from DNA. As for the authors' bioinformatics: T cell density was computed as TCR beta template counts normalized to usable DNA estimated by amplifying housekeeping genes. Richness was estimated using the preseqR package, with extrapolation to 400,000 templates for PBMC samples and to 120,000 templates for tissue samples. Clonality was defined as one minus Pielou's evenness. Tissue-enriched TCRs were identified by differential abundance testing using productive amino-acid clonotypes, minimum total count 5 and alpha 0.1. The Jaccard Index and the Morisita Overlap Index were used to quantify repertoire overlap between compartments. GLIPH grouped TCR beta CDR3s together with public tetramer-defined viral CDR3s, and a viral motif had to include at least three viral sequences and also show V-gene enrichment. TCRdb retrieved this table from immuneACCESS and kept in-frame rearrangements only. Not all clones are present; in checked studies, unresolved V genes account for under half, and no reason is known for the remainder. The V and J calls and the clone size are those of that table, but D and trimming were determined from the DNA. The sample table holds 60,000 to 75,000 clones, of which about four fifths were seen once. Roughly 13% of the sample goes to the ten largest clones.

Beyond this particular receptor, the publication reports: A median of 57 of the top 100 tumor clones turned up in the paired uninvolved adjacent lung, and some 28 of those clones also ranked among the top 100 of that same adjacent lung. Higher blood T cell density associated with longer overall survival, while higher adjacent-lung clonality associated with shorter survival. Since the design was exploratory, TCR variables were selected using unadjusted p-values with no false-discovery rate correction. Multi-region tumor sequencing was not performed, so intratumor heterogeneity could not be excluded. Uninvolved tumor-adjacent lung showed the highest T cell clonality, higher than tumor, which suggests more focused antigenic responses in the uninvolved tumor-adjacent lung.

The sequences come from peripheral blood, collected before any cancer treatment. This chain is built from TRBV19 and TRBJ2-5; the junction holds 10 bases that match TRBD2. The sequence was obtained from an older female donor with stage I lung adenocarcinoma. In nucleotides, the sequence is TGTGCCAGTAGACCCAGCGGGGGGGTTGGAGAGACCCAGTACTTC. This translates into CASRPSGGVGETQYF.